The T cell receptor beta chain described here comes from a study of T-cell memory formation after mild COVID-19. General observations from the study: Largely, contracting CD4+ clones fell within CM and EM, and contracting CD8+ clones within EMRA.

Of note for this clonotype: What it recognizes is unknown.

MiXCR was run by TCRdb on the 5' RACE reads, yielding one entry per CDR3 protein. The sample consists of about 340,000 distinct CDR3 sequences, 15% to 20% of them appearing once. The V gene lost 7 bases and the J gene lost 0 bases, with 16 bases spanning the gap. This CDR3 has 16 amino acids. CDR1 is SGHTA and CDR2 is FQGNSA in the germline V gene. The TCR sequence derives from a man in his late teens or twenties who had mild COVID-19 (a few samples of this study predate the infection). Cell type and time point are not known. The sample consisted of PBMCs or a T cell subset sorted from them (not recorded which). The V call is TRBV7-2, the J call TRBJ1-3, with D possibly being TRBD1 (5 bases). CDR3 coding DNA: TGTGCCAGCACCCTTTATCAGGGACTCTCTGGAAACACCATATATTTT. Translation: CASTLYQGLSGNTIYF. The whole variable domain, remainder taken from reference TRBV7-2 and TRBJ1-3, is GAGVSQSPSNKVTEKGKDVELRCDPISGHTALYWYRQSLGQGLEFLIYFQGNSAPDKSGLPSDRFSAERTGGSVSTLTIQRTQQEDSAVYLCASTLYQGLSGNTIYFGEGSWLTVV.